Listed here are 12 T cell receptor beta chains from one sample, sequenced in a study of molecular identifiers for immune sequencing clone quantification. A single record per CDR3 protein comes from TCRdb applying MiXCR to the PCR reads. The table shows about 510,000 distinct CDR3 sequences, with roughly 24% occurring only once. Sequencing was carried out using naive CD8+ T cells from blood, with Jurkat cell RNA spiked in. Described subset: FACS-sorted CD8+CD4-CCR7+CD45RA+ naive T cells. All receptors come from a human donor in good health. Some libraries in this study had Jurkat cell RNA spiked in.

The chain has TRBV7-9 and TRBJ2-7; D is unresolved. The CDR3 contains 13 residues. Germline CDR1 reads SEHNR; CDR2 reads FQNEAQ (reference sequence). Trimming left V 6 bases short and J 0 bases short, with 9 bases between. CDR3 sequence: CASRSGPSYEQYF. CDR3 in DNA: TGTGCCAGCAGATCCGGTCCCTCCTACGAGCAGTACTTC.

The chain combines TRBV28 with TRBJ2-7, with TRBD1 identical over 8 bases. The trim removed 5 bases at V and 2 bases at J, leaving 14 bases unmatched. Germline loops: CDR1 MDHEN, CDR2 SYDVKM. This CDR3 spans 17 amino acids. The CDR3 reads CASSLEKQGVPPYEQYF. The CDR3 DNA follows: TGTGCCAGCAGTCTAGAAAAACAGGGGGTACCCCCCTACGAGCAGTACTTC.

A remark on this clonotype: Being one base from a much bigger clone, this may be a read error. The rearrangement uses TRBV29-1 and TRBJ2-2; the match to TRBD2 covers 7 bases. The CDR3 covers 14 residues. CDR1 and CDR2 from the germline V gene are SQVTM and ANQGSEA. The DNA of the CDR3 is TGCAGCGTCAATAGCGGGCAGAACACCGGGGAGCAGTTTTTT. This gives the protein CSVNSGQNTGEQFF.

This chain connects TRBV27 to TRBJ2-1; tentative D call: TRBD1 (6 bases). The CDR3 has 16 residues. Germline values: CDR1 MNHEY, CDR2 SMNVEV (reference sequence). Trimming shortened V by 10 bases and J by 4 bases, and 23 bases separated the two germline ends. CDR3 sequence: CATLKVVEQGYNEQFF. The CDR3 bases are TGTGCCACCCTAAAAGTGGTTGAACAGGGATACAATGAGCAGTTCTTC.

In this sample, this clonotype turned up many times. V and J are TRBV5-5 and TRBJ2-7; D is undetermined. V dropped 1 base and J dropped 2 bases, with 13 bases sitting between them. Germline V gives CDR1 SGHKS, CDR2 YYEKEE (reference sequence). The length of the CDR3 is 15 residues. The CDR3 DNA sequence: TGTGCCAGCAGCTTGTTTACCGGCATTGCCTACGAGCAGTACTTC. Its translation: CASSLFTGIAYEQYF.

The CDR3 spells CASSFKDHHNEQFF. CDR3 bases: TGTGCCAGCAGCTTTAAGGACCACCACAATGAGCAGTTCTTC. The gene calls are TRBV7-6 and TRBJ2-1; the D is unclear. The CDR3 is 14 amino acids. V was cut by 3 bases and J by 5 bases, with 11 bases left in between. Germline CDR1 SGHVS, CDR2 FNYEAQ.

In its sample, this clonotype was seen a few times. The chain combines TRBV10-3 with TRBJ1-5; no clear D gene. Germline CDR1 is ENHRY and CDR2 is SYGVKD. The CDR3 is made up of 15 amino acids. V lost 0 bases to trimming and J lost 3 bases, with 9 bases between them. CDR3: CAISESGTYNQPQHF. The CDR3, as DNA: TGTGCCATCAGTGAGTCCGGCACTTACAATCAGCCCCAGCATTTT.

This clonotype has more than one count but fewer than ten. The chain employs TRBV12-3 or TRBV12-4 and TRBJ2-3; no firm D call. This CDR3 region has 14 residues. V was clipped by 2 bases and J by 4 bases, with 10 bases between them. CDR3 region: CASSLTPVADTQYF. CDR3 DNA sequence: TGTGCCAGCAGTTTAACCCCAGTTGCAGATACGCAGTATTTT.

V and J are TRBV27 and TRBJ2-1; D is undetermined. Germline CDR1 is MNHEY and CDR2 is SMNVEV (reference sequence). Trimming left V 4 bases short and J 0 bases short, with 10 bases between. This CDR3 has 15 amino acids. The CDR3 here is CASSSAFFSYNEQFF. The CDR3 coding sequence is TGTGCCAGCAGTTCAGCCTTCTTCTCCTACAATGAGCAGTTCTTC.

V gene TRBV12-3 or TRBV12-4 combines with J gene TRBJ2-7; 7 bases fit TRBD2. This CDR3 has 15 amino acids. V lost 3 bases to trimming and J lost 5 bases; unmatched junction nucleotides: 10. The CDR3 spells CASSLSGGDYNEQYF. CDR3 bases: TGTGCCAGCAGTTTGTCTGGGGGGGATTACAACGAGCAGTACTTC.

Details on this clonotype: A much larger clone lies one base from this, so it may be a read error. In DNA, the CDR3 is TGCAGTGCTAGAGAAGGTAGCAGACCTAGCACAGATACGCAGTATTTT. Its protein product is CSAREGSRPSTDTQYF. V gene TRBV20-1 combines with J gene TRBJ2-3; D gene uncertain. The CDR3 is 16 amino acids. Trimming cost V 0 bases and J 0 bases, with 13 bases left between them. Germline CDR1 reads DFQATT; CDR2 reads SNEGSKA (reference sequence).

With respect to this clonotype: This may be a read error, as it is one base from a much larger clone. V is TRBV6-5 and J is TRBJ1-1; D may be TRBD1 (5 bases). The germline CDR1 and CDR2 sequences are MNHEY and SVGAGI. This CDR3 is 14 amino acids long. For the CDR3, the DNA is TGTGCCAGCAGTTACTCGAGCCAGGGCACTGAAGCTTCCTTT. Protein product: CASSYSSQGTEASF.